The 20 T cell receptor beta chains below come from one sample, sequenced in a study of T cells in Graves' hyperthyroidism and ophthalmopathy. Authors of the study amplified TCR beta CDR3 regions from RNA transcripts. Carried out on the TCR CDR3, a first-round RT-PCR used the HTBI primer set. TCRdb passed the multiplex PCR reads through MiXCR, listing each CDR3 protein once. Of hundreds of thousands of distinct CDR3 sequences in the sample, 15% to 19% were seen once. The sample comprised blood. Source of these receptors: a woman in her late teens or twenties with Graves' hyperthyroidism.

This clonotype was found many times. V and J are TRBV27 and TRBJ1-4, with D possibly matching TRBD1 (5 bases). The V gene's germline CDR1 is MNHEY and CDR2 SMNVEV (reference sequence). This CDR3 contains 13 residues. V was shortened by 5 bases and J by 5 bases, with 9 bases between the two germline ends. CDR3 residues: CASSTRQNEKLFF. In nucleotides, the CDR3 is TGTGCCAGCAGTACCAGACAGAATGAAAAACTGTTTTTT.

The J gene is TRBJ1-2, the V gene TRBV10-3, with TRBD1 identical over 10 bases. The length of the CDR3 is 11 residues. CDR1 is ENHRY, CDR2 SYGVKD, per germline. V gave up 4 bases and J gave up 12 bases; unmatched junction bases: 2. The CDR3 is CAISGDRGNTF. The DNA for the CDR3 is TGTGCCATCAGTGGGGACAGGGGTAACACCTTC.

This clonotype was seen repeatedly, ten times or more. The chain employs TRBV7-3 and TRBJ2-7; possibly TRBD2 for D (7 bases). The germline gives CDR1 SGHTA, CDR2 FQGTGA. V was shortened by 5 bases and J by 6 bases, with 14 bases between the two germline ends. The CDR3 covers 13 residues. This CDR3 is CASSAGGGREQYF. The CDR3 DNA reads TGTGCCAGCAGCGCAGGCGGGGGCCGCGAGCAGTACTTC. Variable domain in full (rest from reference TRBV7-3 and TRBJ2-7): GAGVSQTPSNKVTEKGKYVELRCDPISGHTALYWYRQSLGQGPEFLIYFQGTGAADDSGLPNDRFFAVRPEGSVSTLKIQRTERGDSAVYLCASSAGGGREQYFGPGTRLTVT.

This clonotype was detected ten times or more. The CDR3 sequence is CASSEGSLAGRETQYF. The CDR3 region has the DNA TGTGCCAGCAGCGAAGGCAGCCTAGCGGGAAGGGAGACCCAGTACTTC. The chain carries TRBV5-5 and TRBJ2-5, with 9 nucleotides matching TRBD2. The CDR3 covers 16 residues. Germline assignment: CDR1 SGHKS and CDR2 YYEKEE (reference sequence). V was clipped by 4 bases and J by 5 bases; unmatched bases: 12.

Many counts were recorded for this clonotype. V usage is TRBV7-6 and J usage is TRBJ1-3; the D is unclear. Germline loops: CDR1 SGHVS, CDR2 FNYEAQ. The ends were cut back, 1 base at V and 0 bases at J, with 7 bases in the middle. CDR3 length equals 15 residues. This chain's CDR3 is CASSLGALSGNTIYF. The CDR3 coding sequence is TGTGCCAGCAGCTTAGGGGCCCTCTCTGGAAACACCATATATTTT.

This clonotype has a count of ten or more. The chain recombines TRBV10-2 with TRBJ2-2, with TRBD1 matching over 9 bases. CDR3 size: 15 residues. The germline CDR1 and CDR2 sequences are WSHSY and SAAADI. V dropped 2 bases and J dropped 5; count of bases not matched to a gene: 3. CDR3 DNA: TGCGCCAGCAGTGAGGAACAGGGGGCGACCGGGGAGCTGTTTTTT. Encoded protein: CASSEEQGATGELFF.

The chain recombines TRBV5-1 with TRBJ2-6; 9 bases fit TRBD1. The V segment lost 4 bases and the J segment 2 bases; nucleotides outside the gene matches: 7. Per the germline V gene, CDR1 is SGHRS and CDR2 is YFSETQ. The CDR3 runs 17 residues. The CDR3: CASSDFTGGAGANVLTF. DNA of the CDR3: TGCGCCAGCAGCGACTTTACAGGGGGCGCTGGGGCCAACGTCCTGACTTTC.

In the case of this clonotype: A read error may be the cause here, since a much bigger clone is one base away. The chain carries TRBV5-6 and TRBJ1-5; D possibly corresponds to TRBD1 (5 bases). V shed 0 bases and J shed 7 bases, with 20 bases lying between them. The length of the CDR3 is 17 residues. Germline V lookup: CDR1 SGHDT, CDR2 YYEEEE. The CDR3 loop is CASSLAGRDWVGQPQHF. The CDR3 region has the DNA TGTGCCAGCAGCTTGGCTGGCCGGGACTGGGTTGGGCAGCCCCAGCATTTT. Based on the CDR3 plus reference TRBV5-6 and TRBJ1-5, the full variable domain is DAGVTQSPTHLIKTRGQQVTLRCSPKSGHDTVSWYQQALGQGPQFIFQYYEEEERQRGNFPDRFSGHQFPNYSSELNVNALLLGDSALYLCASSLAGRDWVGQPQHFGDGTRLSIL.

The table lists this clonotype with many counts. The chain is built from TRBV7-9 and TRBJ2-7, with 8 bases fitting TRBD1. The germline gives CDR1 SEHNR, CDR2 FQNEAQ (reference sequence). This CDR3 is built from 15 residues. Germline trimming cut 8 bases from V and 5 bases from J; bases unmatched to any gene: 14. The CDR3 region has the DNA TGTGCCAGCCTAGGGGGACCGTCACAGGGGGACGAGCAGTACTTC. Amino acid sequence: CASLGGPSQGDEQYF.

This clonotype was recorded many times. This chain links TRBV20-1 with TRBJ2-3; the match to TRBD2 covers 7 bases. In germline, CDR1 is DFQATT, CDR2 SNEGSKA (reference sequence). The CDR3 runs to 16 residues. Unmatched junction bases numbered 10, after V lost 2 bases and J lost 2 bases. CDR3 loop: CSARRSSGFSTDTQYF. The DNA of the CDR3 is TGCAGTGCTAGAAGGTCTAGCGGATTCTCCACAGATACGCAGTATTTT.

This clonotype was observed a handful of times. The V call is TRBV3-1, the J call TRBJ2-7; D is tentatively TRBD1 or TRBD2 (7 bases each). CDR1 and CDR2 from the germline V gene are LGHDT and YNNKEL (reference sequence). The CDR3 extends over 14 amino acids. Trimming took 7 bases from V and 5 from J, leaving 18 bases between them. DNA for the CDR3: TGTGCCAGCACCAGGGGGGGGTTGACCCACGAGCAGTACTTC. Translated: CASTRGGLTHEQYF.

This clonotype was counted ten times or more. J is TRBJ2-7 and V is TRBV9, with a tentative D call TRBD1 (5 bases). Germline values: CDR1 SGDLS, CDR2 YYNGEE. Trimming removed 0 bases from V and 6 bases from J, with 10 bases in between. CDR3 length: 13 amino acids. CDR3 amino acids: CASSVAGPGEQYF. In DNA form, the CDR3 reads TGTGCCAGCAGCGTAGCAGGGCCAGGCGAGCAGTACTTC.

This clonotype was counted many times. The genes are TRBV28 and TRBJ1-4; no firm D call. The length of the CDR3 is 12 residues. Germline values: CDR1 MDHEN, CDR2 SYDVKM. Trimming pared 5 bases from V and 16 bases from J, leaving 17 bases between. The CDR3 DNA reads TGTGCCAGCAGTCCACGACACGGACCAACGTTTTTT. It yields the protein CASSPRHGPTFF.

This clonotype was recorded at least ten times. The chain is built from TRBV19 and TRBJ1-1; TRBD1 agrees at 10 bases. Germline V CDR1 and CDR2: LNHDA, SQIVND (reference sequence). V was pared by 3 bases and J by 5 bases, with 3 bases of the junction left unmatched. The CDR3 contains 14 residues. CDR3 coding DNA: TGTGCCAGTAGTATTGGGGGACAGGGGACTGAAGCTTTCTTT. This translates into CASSIGGQGTEAFF.

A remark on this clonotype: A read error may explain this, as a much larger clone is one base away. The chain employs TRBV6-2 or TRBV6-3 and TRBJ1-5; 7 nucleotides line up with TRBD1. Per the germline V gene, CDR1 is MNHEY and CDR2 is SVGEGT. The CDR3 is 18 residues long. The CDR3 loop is CASRRTGREIGSSQPQHF. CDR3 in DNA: TGTGCCAGCCGAAGGACAGGCCGGGAGATTGGGAGCAGTCAGCCCCAGCATTTT.

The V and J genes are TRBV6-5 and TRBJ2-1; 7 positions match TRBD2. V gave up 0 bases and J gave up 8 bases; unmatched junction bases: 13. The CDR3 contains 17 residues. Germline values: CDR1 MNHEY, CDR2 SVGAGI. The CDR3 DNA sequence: TGTGCCAGCAGTTACTCGGGGAGGGCGCTAGCATGGGATGAGCAGTTCTTC. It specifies CASSYSGRALAWDEQFF.

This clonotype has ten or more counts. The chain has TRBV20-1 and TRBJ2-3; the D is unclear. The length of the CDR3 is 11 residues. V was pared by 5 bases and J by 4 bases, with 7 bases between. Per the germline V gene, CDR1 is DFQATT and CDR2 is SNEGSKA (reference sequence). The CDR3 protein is CSAPLADTQYF. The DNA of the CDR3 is TGCAGTGCTCCTTTAGCAGATACGCAGTATTTT.

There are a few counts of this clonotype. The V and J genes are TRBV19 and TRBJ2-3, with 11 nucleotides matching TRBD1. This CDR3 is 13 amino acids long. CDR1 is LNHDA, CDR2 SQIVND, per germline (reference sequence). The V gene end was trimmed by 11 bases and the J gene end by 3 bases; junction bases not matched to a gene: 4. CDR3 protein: CAAGQGGTDTQYF. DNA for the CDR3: TGTGCCGCGGGACAGGGGGGAACAGATACGCAGTATTTT.

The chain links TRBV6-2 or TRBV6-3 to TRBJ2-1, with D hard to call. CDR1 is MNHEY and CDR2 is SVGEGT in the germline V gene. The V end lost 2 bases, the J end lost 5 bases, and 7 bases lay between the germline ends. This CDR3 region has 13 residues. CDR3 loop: CASSYVLHNEQFF. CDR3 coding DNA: TGTGCCAGCAGTTACGTACTGCACAATGAGCAGTTCTTC.

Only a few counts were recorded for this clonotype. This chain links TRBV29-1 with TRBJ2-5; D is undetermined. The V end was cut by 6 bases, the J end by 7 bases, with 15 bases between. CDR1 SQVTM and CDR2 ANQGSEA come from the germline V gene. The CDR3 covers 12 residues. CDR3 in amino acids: CSVRWSYGTQYF. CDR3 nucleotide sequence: TGCAGCGTCCGATGGTCGTATGGGACCCAGTACTTC.